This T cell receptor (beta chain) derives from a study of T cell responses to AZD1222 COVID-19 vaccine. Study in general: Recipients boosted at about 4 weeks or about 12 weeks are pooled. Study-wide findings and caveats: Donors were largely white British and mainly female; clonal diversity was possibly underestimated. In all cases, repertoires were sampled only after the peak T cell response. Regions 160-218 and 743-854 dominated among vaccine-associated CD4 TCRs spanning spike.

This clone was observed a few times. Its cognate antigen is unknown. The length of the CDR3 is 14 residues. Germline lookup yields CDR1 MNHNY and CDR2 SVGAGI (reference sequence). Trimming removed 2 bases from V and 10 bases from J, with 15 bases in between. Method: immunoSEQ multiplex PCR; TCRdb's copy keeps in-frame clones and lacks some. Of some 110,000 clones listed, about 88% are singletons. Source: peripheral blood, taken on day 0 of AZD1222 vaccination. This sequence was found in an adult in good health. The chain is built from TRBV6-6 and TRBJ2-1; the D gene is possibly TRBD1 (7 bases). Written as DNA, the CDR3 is TGTGCCAGCAGTTACCCCCAGGGGGGAAAAGAGCAGTTCTTC. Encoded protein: CASSYPQGGKEQFF.